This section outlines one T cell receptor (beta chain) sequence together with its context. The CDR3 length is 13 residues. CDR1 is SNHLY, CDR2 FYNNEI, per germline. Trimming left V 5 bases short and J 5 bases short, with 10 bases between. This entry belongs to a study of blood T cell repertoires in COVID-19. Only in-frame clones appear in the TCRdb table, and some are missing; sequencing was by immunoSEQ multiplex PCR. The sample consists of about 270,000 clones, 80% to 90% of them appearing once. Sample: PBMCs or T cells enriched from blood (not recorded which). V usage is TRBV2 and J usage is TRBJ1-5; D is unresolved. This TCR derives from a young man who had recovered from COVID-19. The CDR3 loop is CASSPVTDQPQHF. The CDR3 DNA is TGTGCCAGCAGTCCTGTGACTGATCAGCCCCAGCATTTT.